Many counts were recorded for the clone carrying this T cell receptor (beta chain). Its matching antigen is unknown. Preparation of the TCRbeta library involved a method that used unique molecular identifiers. Each CDR3 protein gets one entry after TCRdb re-called the PCR reads with MiXCR. The table shows around 110,000 distinct CDR3 sequences, with 10% occurring only once. CDR1 and CDR2 (germline): MNHEY, SMNVEV (reference sequence). This CDR3 contains 14 residues. Trimming pared 5 bases from V and 7 bases from J, leaving 15 bases between. The data belong to a study of T-cell reconstitution after alpha-beta-depleted transplantation in children. Study-wide points: At around two months after transplant, the alpha-beta T cells were reportedly derived from several hundred expanded clones that came from non-depleted graft cells. A year had passed since transplant, and T-cell counts and diversity by then came mostly from newly produced T cells.

The rearrangement links TRBV27 to TRBJ2-1, with no clear D. The sequence was obtained from a boy aged 2-9 years with acute lymphoblastic leukemia, due to receive a stem cell transplant. The material sequenced was PBMCs, taken before TCRalphabeta/CD19-depleted stem cell transplant. The CDR3 region is CASSPPGPTNEQFF. The CDR3 nucleotides are TGTGCCAGCAGTCCTCCCGGACCGACGAATGAGCAGTTCTTC.